The present TCR beta chain was sequenced within a study of cytomegalovirus exposure and HLA in healthy donors. The PCR used 60 Vbeta and 13 Jbeta primers. Assay: immunoSEQ multiplex PCR; the TCRdb copy retains only in-frame clones and omits some. The data show approximately 150,000 clones, with about 75% seen just once and around 10% held by the top ten. The study, taken as a whole, reports: It was reported that the classifier diagnosed cytomegalovirus status with high specificity and sensitivity in both the original and validation cohorts. In a later analysis, an Asian-associated ancestry cluster reportedly showed fewer N-insertions than the approximately 700-donor mean.

About this clone itself: Its antigen is currently unknown. Other DNA sequences within the sample encode an identical CDR3.

CDR3 length: 14 amino acids. Germline V gene sequence: CDR1 MNHEY, CDR2 SMNVEV (reference sequence). The ends were cut back, 2 bases at V and 2 bases at J, with 10 bases in the middle. V and J are TRBV27 and TRBJ2-7; tentative D call: TRBD2 (5 bases). The source is a man aged 18-30 years in good health and CMV-seropositive. The sequenced material came from PBMCs. CDR3 region: CASSLDRGPYEQYF. CDR3 DNA: TGTGCCAGCAGTTTAGATCGGGGTCCCTACGAGCAGTACTTC.